The 20 T cell receptor beta chains listed next were all sequenced from one sample in a study of blood T cell repertoires in COVID-19. Clones were read by immunoSEQ multiplex PCR, and TCRdb kept only the in-frame ones, dropping some. The top ten clones hold roughly 4.1% of a sample with roughly 95,000 clones, 75% to 85% of them seen once. Material: peripheral blood. The receptors here all came from a man aged 55-75 years with acute or convalescent COVID-19.

This chain uses TRBV28 with TRBJ2-3, with D unresolved. The CDR3 length is 16 residues. V was trimmed by 5 bases and J by 2 bases, leaving 17 bases between them. Per the germline V gene, CDR1 is MDHEN and CDR2 is SYDVKM. This CDR3 is CASSLLGSPNTDTQYF. CDR3 coding DNA: TGTGCCAGCAGTCTCCTGGGCTCTCCCAACACAGATACGCAGTATTTT.

DNA for the CDR3: TGTGCCAGCAGCTTAACAGGGAGATACACCTTC. Residues: CASSLTGRYTF. The genes are TRBV5-4 and TRBJ1-2; a possible D gene is TRBD1 (6 bases). Germline assignment: CDR1 SGHNT and CDR2 YYREEE (reference sequence). CDR3 length: 11 amino acids. The germline V and J ends were trimmed by 2 bases and 11 bases, with 10 bases remaining between them. Combining the CDR3 with reference TRBV5-4 and TRBJ1-2 gives the whole variable domain ETGVTQSPTHLIKTRGQQVTLRCSSQSGHNTVSWYQQALGQGPQFIFQYYREEENGRGNFPPRFSGLQFPNYSSELNVNALELDDSALYLCASSLTGRYTFGSGTRLTVV.

The chain links TRBV12-3 or TRBV12-4 to TRBJ1-2; a possible D gene is TRBD1 (5 bases). V lost 3 bases, J lost 8 bases, and 13 bases lay in between. The CDR3 totals 13 residues. The CDR3 sequence: CASSLTRAKGYTF. CDR3 coding DNA: TGTGCCAGCAGTTTGACCAGGGCGAAAGGCTACACCTTC.

This clone was counted a single time. The CDR3 spells CASSGGDSEAFF. DNA of the CDR3: TGTGCCAGCAGCGGCGGGGACAGTGAAGCTTTCTTT. This chain joins TRBV9 and TRBJ1-1; 7 bases are shared with TRBD1. The CDR3 is made up of 12 amino acids. J was trimmed by 7 bases and V by 3 bases; bases with no gene match: 3. CDR1 is SGDLS and CDR2 is YYNGEE in the germline V gene.

This rearrangement joins TRBV29-1 to TRBJ2-3, with a possible D match to TRBD1 (6 bases). CDR1 is SQVTM, CDR2 ANQGSEA, per germline. With 3 bases removed from V and 3 bases from J, the gap between germline ends came to 7 bases. This CDR3 has 12 residues. This CDR3 is CSVEGATDTQYF. The DNA for the CDR3 is TGCAGCGTTGAGGGGGCTACAGATACGCAGTATTTT.

This clone was detected only once. The chain carries TRBV9 and TRBJ1-6; D perhaps matches TRBD1 (6 bases). The V gene's germline CDR1 is SGDLS and CDR2 YYNGEE. This CDR3 contains 16 residues. V was shortened by 3 bases and J by 9 bases, with 19 bases between the two germline ends. CDR3 loop: CASSEGQQGFGSPLHF. CDR3 bases: TGTGCCAGCAGCGAGGGCCAACAGGGCTTCGGTTCACCCCTCCACTTT.

The chain recombines TRBV18 with TRBJ1-1; 7 nucleotides line up with TRBD1. The CDR3 runs to 13 residues. Germline V CDR1 and CDR2: KGHSH, LQKENI. The V and J ends lost 8 bases and 0 bases, in that order; junction bases with no gene match: 3. The DNA of the CDR3 is TGTGCCAGCCGGGGACAGATGAACACTGAAGCTTTCTTT. This codes for CASRGQMNTEAFF.

This clone was observed once. This sequence joins TRBV3-1 (or the pseudogene TRBV3-2) and TRBJ2-4; no clear D. With 3 bases removed from V and 12 bases from J, the gap between germline ends came to 12 bases. The germline gives CDR1 LGHDT, CDR2 YNNKEL (reference sequence). The CDR3 length is 12 residues. The CDR3 loop is CASSHPLGYQYF. The CDR3 region has the DNA TGTGCCAGCAGCCATCCCCTCGGGTATCAGTACTTC.

The table lists this clone with a count of one. The J gene is TRBJ1-2, the V gene TRBV2; D is perhaps TRBD1 (6 bases). V lost 6 bases to trimming and J lost 0 bases, with 11 bases between them. Germline V gene sequence: CDR1 SNHLY, CDR2 FYNNEI. The CDR3 is 14 amino acids. The CDR3 reads CASRATGPNYGYTF. In nucleotides, the CDR3 is TGTGCCAGCAGGGCTACAGGGCCTAACTATGGCTACACCTTC.

The chain combines TRBV28 with TRBJ2-7; D not certain. The length of the CDR3 is 14 residues. The V gene lost 6 bases and the J gene lost 3 bases, with 15 bases spanning the gap. Per germline, CDR1 MDHEN and CDR2 SYDVKM. Written as DNA, the CDR3 is TGTGCCAGCAGATTGAGAGTAGGAGACTACGAGCAGTACGTC. Its protein is CASRLRVGDYEQYV.

CDR3 residues: CASSGQSAGNTIYF. DNA for the CDR3: TGTGCCAGTTCCGGACAGTCGGCTGGAAACACCATATATTTT. The chain has TRBV19 and TRBJ1-3, with D possibly TRBD1 on 6 matching bases. Trimming left V 8 bases short and J 2 bases short, with 13 bases between. Germline CDR1 reads LNHDA; CDR2 reads SQIVND (reference sequence). The CDR3 contains 14 residues.

The chain is built from TRBV10-1 and TRBJ2-1, with 8 nucleotides matching TRBD2. Germline values: CDR1 WNHNN, CDR2 SYGVQD (reference sequence). This CDR3 has 14 residues. Unmatched junction bases numbered 4, after V lost 3 bases and J lost 6 bases. The CDR3 DNA reads TGCGCCAGCAGTGATAGCGGGACTCTCAATGAGCAGTTCTTC. This translates into CASSDSGTLNEQFF.

This clone was picked up one time. The chain combines TRBV11-2 with TRBJ2-5; TRBD2 matches 9 bases. The germline CDR1 and CDR2 sequences are SGHAT and FQNNGV. The CDR3 extends over 16 amino acids. V trimming: 3 bases; J trimming: 5 bases; junction bases outside the gene matches: 10. DNA of the CDR3: TGTGCCAGCAGCTTCAGTACGGCGGGAGGGAGGGAGACCCAGTACTTC. Its translation: CASSFSTAGGRETQYF.

As regards this clone: The sample carries other DNA sequences with the same CDR3. This sequence joins TRBV18 and TRBJ1-4; D might be TRBD1 (5 bases). V was trimmed by 5 bases and J by 8 bases, leaving 12 bases between them. The CDR3 spans 13 residues. The germline V gene has CDR1 KGHSH and CDR2 LQKENI. DNA for the CDR3: TGTGCCAGCTCAAGGGGCCAGGAGGAAAAACTGTTTTTT. Translated, it gives CASSRGQEEKLFF.

Concerning this clone: The identical CDR3 is also encoded by other nucleotide sequences in the sample. The chain is built from TRBV29-1 and TRBJ1-1; 11 nucleotides agree with TRBD1. The CDR3 consists of 11 residues. The germline CDR1 and CDR2 sequences are SQVTM and ANQGSEA. V shed 6 bases, J shed 7 bases, and the junction held 1 base outside the gene matches. The chain's CDR3 is CSVGTGGEAFF. The CDR3 bases are TGCAGCGTCGGGACAGGGGGTGAAGCTTTCTTT.

The CDR3 sequence: CASSWPRVSGNTIYF. CDR3 nucleotide sequence: TGTGCCAGCAGCTGGCCCAGGGTCTCTGGAAACACCATATATTTT. The V and J genes are TRBV11-2 and TRBJ1-3, with a possible D match to TRBD1 (5 bases). CDR3 length equals 15 residues. Germline V gene data show CDR1 as SGHAT and CDR2 as FQNNGV. V lost 4 bases and J lost 0, with 10 bases in between.

V usage is TRBV5-3 and J usage is TRBJ1-2; TRBD1 matches at 7 bases. TRBV5-3 is an ORF; its function is uncertain. Unmatched junction bases numbered 2, after V lost 6 bases and J lost 0 bases. This CDR3 spans 13 amino acids. CDR3 protein: CARMDRSNYGYTF. The DNA of the CDR3 is TGTGCCAGAATGGACAGGTCTAACTATGGCTACACCTTC.

The rearrangement uses TRBV24-1 and TRBJ2-2, with 9 bases identical to TRBD1. Germline assignment: CDR1 KGHDR and CDR2 SFDVKD. The CDR3 has 15 residues. After removal of 6 bases from V and 3 bases from J, the junction contained 4 bases not matched to a gene. The DNA of the CDR3 is TGTGCCACCAGTTCCGGGACAGGGTACACCGGGGAGCTGTTTTTT. Translation: CATSSGTGYTGELFF.

The chain employs TRBV18 and TRBJ1-4; no reliable D call. The CDR3 runs 14 residues. Trimming removed 1 base from V and 7 bases from J, with 10 bases in between. Germline values: CDR1 KGHSH, CDR2 LQKENI. CDR3 region: CASSPQPRGEKLFF. The CDR3 DNA reads as TGTGCCAGCTCACCACAACCCCGGGGTGAAAAACTGTTTTTT.

This clone appeared many times. The chain combines TRBV7-8 with TRBJ1-1; 7 nucleotides match TRBD1. The CDR3 totals 13 residues. Germline values: CDR1 SGHVS, CDR2 FQNEAQ. Trimming cost V 3 bases and J 4 bases; bases outside gene matches: 2. CDR3 amino acids: CASSFQGGTEAFF. The DNA of the CDR3 is TGTGCCAGCAGCTTTCAGGGGGGCACTGAAGCTTTCTTT.